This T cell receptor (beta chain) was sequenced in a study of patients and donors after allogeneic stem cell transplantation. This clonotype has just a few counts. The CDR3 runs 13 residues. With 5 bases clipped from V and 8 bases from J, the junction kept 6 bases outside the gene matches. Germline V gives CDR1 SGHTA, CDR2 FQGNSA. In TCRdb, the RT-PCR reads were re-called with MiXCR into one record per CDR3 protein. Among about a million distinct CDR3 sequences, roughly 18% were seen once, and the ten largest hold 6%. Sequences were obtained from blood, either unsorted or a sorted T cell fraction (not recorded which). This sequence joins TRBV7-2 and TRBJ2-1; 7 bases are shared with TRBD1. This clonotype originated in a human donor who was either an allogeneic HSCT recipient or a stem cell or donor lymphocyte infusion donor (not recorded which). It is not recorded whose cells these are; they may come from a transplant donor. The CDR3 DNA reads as TGTGCCAGCAGCCGGGACAGTACCCATGAGCAGTTCTTC. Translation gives CASSRDSTHEQFF.